Following are 20 T cell receptor beta chains from one sample sequenced in a study of blood T cell repertoires in COVID-19. Clones were read by immunoSEQ multiplex PCR, and TCRdb kept only the in-frame ones, dropping some. The sample carries about 490,000 clones, roughly 85% recorded once. What was sequenced was peripheral blood. These receptors were obtained from a human donor in a cohort sampled during active COVID-19.

The rearrangement links TRBV5-4 to TRBJ2-2, with D hard to call. The CDR3 covers 13 residues. V dropped 4 bases and J dropped 5 bases, with 9 bases sitting between them. CDR1 and CDR2 from the germline V gene are SGHNT and YYREEE (reference sequence). The CDR3 here is CASSERNTGELFF. The CDR3 DNA follows: TGTGCCAGCAGCGAGAGGAATACCGGGGAGCTGTTTTTT.

The genes are TRBV19 and TRBJ1-1; D remains ambiguous. Between the trimmed V and J ends, which lost 0 bases and 1 base, there was a span of 9 bases. The CDR3 runs 15 residues. Looked up from germline, CDR1 is LNHDA and CDR2 is SQIVND (reference sequence). CDR3 in DNA: TGTGCCAGTAGTATAGATCCGAGGTGGAACACTGAAGCTTTCTTT. Protein sequence: CASSIDPRWNTEAFF.

The rearrangement joins TRBV11-3 to TRBJ2-2, with a tentative D call TRBD2 (5 bases). V was trimmed by 7 bases and J by 1 base, leaving 10 bases between them. CDR3 length: 14 residues. Per the germline V gene, CDR1 is SGHNT and CDR2 is YENEEA. The DNA of the CDR3 is TGTGCCAGCACAGCGGCAAGGAACACCGGGGAGCTGTTTTTT. Its translation: CASTAARNTGELFF.

This clone was found once. V is TRBV2 and J is TRBJ1-6; 7 nucleotides agree with TRBD1. The CDR3 loop spans 16 amino acids. In germline, CDR1 is SNHLY, CDR2 FYNNEI. Germline trimming cut 7 bases from V and 5 bases from J; bases unmatched to any gene: 11. The CDR3 DNA sequence: TGTGCCAGCAATAAAGAGGGGGCGAGGAATAATTCACCCCTCCACTTT. As protein: CASNKEGARNNSPLHF.

The rearrangement joins TRBV5-1 to TRBJ1-2; 7 bases match TRBD1. The ends lost 0 bases at V and 2 bases at J; junction bases unmatched: 7. This CDR3 has 16 residues. Germline CDR1 SGHRS, CDR2 YFSETQ. The CDR3 nucleotides read TGCGCCAGCAGCTTGGTAACACCGGGACAGAACTATGGCTACACCTTC. Its protein product is CASSLVTPGQNYGYTF.

This clone was recorded only once. The rearrangement joins TRBV19 to TRBJ2-7, with 10 bases identical to TRBD1. The CDR3 totals 15 residues. Trimming took 5 bases from V and 3 from J; bases not matched to a gene: 7. CDR1 and CDR2 (germline): LNHDA, SQIVND (reference sequence). This CDR3 reads CASSSWTGGNYEQYF. The CDR3 nucleotides are TGTGCCAGTAGTTCCTGGACAGGGGGGAACTACGAGCAGTACTTC.

The V and J genes are TRBV6-5 and TRBJ2-5; TRBD2 might be the D (5 bases). The germline CDR1 and CDR2 sequences are MNHEY and SVGAGI. Trimming removed 6 bases at V and 4 bases at J, with 12 bases between. The CDR3 has 13 amino acids. CDR3 in DNA: TGTGCCAGCAGCCACCCCCGGGGAGAGACCCAGTACTTC. Translating gives CASSHPRGETQYF.

V gene TRBV14 combines with J gene TRBJ1-6, with 9 bases aligning to TRBD1. The V segment lost 5 bases and the J segment 11 bases; nucleotides outside the gene matches: 19. CDR3 length: 18 amino acids. CDR1 is SGHDN and CDR2 is FVKESK in the germline V gene. For the CDR3, the DNA is TGTGCCAGCAGCTTTTTGCCGGGACAGGGAACCCATAGGACACCCCTCCACTTT. Its protein is CASSFLPGQGTHRTPLHF.

J is TRBJ2-3 and V is TRBV18; D gene ambiguous. The CDR3 spans 16 residues. Trimming left V 1 base short and J 0 bases short, with 11 bases between. In germline, CDR1 is KGHSH, CDR2 LQKENI. CDR3 DNA sequence: TGTGCCAGCTCACCACAAGCGATGAGTAGCACAGATACGCAGTATTTT. Encoded protein: CASSPQAMSSTDTQYF.

The rearrangement joins TRBV6-5 to TRBJ1-1, with TRBD1 as a possible D gene (6 bases). Germline values: CDR1 MNHEY, CDR2 SVGAGI. Trimming pared 6 bases from V and 11 bases from J, leaving 16 bases between. This CDR3 spans 12 amino acids. The CDR3 loop is CASSQRQAKAFF. CDR3 nucleotides: TGTGCCAGCAGCCAGCGACAGGCTAAGGCTTTCTTT.

The chain employs TRBV30 and TRBJ1-1; 9 bases are a match to TRBD1. This CDR3 is built from 16 residues. With V trimmed by 3 bases and J by 0 bases, 8 bases remained unmatched. Germline CDR1 GTSNPN, CDR2 SVGIG (reference sequence). In nucleotides, the CDR3 is TGTGCCTGGAGGCCACAGGGGGCTATCATGAACACTGAAGCTTTCTTT. This gives the protein CAWRPQGAIMNTEAFF.

The chain has TRBV6-1 and TRBJ2-7; 11 bases fit TRBD2. Germline loops: CDR1 MNHNS, CDR2 SASEGT. V dropped 4 bases and J dropped 1; count of bases not matched to a gene: 6. CDR3 length: 16 residues. The CDR3 DNA reads TGTGCCAGCAGTGCCGCCGGGACTAGCGGTTCCTACGAGCAGTACTTC. It translates to CASSAAGTSGSYEQYF.

With respect to this clone: A single base separates this from a much larger clone, so it may be a read error. V gene TRBV7-9 combines with J gene TRBJ1-1, with 9 bases fitting TRBD1. V shed 3 bases, J shed 4 bases, and the junction held 0 bases outside the gene matches. CDR1 is SEHNR, CDR2 FQNEAQ, per germline (reference sequence). The CDR3 extends over 13 amino acids. CDR3 sequence (DNA): TGTGCCAGCAGCTTGGGACAGGGCACTGAAGCTTTCTTT. This codes for CASSLGQGTEAFF.

The CDR3 nucleotides are TGTGCCAGCAGCGTAGGGACAGCCACCGGGGAGCTGTTTTTT. Its translation is CASSVGTATGELFF. The chain employs TRBV9 and TRBJ2-2; possibly TRBD1 for D (6 bases). CDR1 is SGDLS and CDR2 is YYNGEE in the germline V gene. Trimming left V 0 bases short and J 4 bases short, with 7 bases between. The CDR3 spans 14 residues. The full variable domain, rest sourced from reference TRBV9 and TRBJ2-2, is DSGVTQTPKHLITATGQRVTLRCSPRSGDLSVYWYQQSLDQGLQFLIQYYNGEERAKGNILERFSAQQFPDLHSELNLSSLELGDSALYFCASSVGTATGELFFGEGSRLTVL.

The chain links TRBV5-4 to TRBJ2-2; D not certain. CDR3 length: 15 amino acids. V was trimmed by 4 bases and J by 6 bases, leaving 16 bases between them. Germline V lookup: CDR1 SGHNT, CDR2 YYREEE (reference sequence). This CDR3 reads CASSRELTEAGELFF. As DNA, the CDR3 is TGTGCCAGCAGCCGAGAGTTAACCGAGGCCGGGGAGCTGTTTTTT. Full variable domain (rest looked up from reference TRBV5-4 and TRBJ2-2): ETGVTQSPTHLIKTRGQQVTLRCSSQSGHNTVSWYQQALGQGPQFIFQYYREEENGRGNFPPRFSGLQFPNYSSELNVNALELDDSALYLCASSRELTEAGELFFGEGSRLTVL.

CDR3 nucleotides: TGTGCCAGCAGTGACCGACAGGTGGATTGGGAAAAACTGTTTTTT. It specifies CASSDRQVDWEKLFF. The chain couples TRBV2 to TRBJ1-4, with D tentatively TRBD1 (6 bases). Trimming removed 3 bases from V and 8 bases from J, with 16 bases in between. Germline V gene lookup returns CDR1 SNHLY and CDR2 FYNNEI. The CDR3 is 15 amino acids.

The chain uses TRBV18 and TRBJ1-1; 7 bases agree with TRBD1. CDR1 is KGHSH and CDR2 is LQKENI in the germline V gene. Trimming at V came to 3 bases and at J to 6 bases, leaving 7 bases not matched to a gene. The CDR3 extends over 14 amino acids. CDR3 region: CASSPRQGVPEAFF. CDR3 in DNA: TGTGCCAGCTCACCTCGACAGGGCGTTCCTGAAGCTTTCTTT.

This rearrangement joins TRBV28 to TRBJ1-2; 7 bases are a match to TRBD1. Germline V lookup: CDR1 MDHEN, CDR2 SYDVKM. V trimming: 11 bases; J trimming: 3 bases; junction bases outside the gene matches: 9. This CDR3 is 13 amino acids long. CDR3 sequence: CAATLTGDYGYTF. DNA of the CDR3: TGTGCCGCCACCCTAACAGGGGACTATGGCTACACCTTC.

This clone was seen only once. The genes are TRBV6-4 and TRBJ1-2, with a tentative D call TRBD1 (5 bases). The ends were cut back, 0 bases at V and 2 bases at J, with 10 bases in the middle. Germline V gene data show CDR1 as MRHNA and CDR2 as SNTAGT. This CDR3 comprises 15 residues. CDR3 residues: CASSDSNRGNYGYTF. The CDR3 DNA follows: TGTGCCAGCAGTGACTCGAACCGGGGGAACTATGGCTACACCTTC.

A single count supports this clone. The chain links TRBV6-5 to TRBJ1-2; 10 positions agree with TRBD1. With 6 bases clipped from V and 5 bases from J, the junction kept 3 bases outside the gene matches. The CDR3 loop spans 13 amino acids. CDR1 is MNHEY, CDR2 SVGAGI, per germline. The CDR3 region is CASRGQGFYGYTF. In nucleotides, the CDR3 is TGTGCCAGCAGGGGACAGGGGTTTTATGGCTACACCTTC.